The 15 T cell receptor beta chains presented below share a single source sample, sequenced in a study of blood T cell repertoires in COVID-19. The repertoire was sequenced with immunoSEQ multiplex PCR; TCRdb's copy has only in-frame clones and lacks some. The sample consists of 100,000 to 150,000 clones, around two thirds of them appearing once. The specimen sequenced was peripheral blood. The receptors here all came from a woman in her 70s with acute or convalescent COVID-19.

This clone was seen more than once but under ten times. V is TRBV2 and J is TRBJ2-5, with 11 positions matching TRBD2. J gave up 5 bases and V 4 bases, and 6 bases lay outside the gene matches. CDR3 length equals 15 residues. The germline CDR1 and CDR2 sequences are SNHLY and FYNNEI. The CDR3 spells CASSALAGGVETQYF. In DNA, the CDR3 is TGTGCCAGCAGTGCCCTAGCGGGGGGCGTCGAGACCCAGTACTTC.

This clone was seen a handful of times. The rearrangement links TRBV7-3 to TRBJ2-2, with D unclear. Germline CDR1 is SGHTA and CDR2 is FQGTGA. The CDR3 sequence is 12 residues long. V lost 0 bases and J lost 8, with 4 bases in between. CDR3 DNA: TGTGCCAGCAGCTTAACGTATGGGGAGCTGTTTTTT. Translated, it gives CASSLTYGELFF.

The chain combines TRBV19 with TRBJ1-6; 7 bases are shared with TRBD1. Germline loops: CDR1 LNHDA, CDR2 SQIVND (reference sequence). Trimming took 8 bases from V and 1 from J; bases not matched to a gene: 8. This CDR3 has 16 residues. In DNA, the CDR3 is TGTGCCAGTGCTACCACAGGGGTTTCCTATAATTCACCCCTCCACTTT. This gives the protein CASATTGVSYNSPLHF.

This clone was seen at least ten times. The V call is TRBV4-2, the J call TRBJ2-3, with 8 bases identical to TRBD2. Per germline, CDR1 LGHNA and CDR2 YNFKEQ. This CDR3 has 18 residues. The ends lost 0 bases at V and 1 base at J; junction bases unmatched: 9. For the CDR3, the DNA is TGTGCCAGCAGCCAAGACGGTGCGACTAGCGAACGCACAGATACGCAGTATTTT. This gives the protein CASSQDGATSERTDTQYF.

The rearrangement uses TRBV14 and TRBJ2-7; weak D call: TRBD2 (5 bases). V dropped 2 bases and J dropped 2 bases, with 16 bases sitting between them. Germline V CDR1 and CDR2: SGHDN, FVKESK. CDR3 length: 16 residues. In DNA, the CDR3 is TGTGCCAGCAGCCAAACCCCCCCCGAGCGGCCCTACGAGCAGTACTTC. This sequence encodes CASSQTPPERPYEQYF.

The chain is built from TRBV28 and TRBJ2-7, with D maybe TRBD1 (5 bases). The CDR3 spans 16 residues. Deletions cut 7 bases from V and 3 bases from J, with 22 bases between. Germline V gives CDR1 MDHEN, CDR2 SYDVKM. CDR3 region: CASTPYGQGGFYEQYF. DNA for the CDR3: TGTGCCAGCACTCCTTACGGGCAGGGTGGTTTCTACGAGCAGTACTTC.

The V call is TRBV19, the J call TRBJ2-7; the D gene is possibly TRBD1 (5 bases). CDR1 and CDR2 (germline): LNHDA, SQIVND (reference sequence). The CDR3 extends over 13 amino acids. Between the trimmed V and J ends, which lost 5 bases and 2 bases, there was a span of 10 bases. CDR3 nucleotide sequence: TGTGCCAGTAGTCCCACGACAGCCTACGAGCAGTACTTC. It translates to CASSPTTAYEQYF.

The sample holds one count of this clone. The chain has TRBV7-9 and TRBJ2-7; TRBD2 agrees at 9 bases. Germline CDR1 SEHNR, CDR2 FQNEAQ (reference sequence). The V gene end was trimmed by 2 bases and the J gene end by 5 bases; junction bases not matched to a gene: 10. The CDR3 covers 16 residues. The CDR3 DNA sequence: TGTGCCAGCAGCTTACCAATAGCGGGAGAGAGAGACGAGCAGTACTTC. This encodes CASSLPIAGERDEQYF.

This rearrangement joins TRBV19 to TRBJ1-1; D unresolved. Germline loops: CDR1 LNHDA, CDR2 SQIVND (reference sequence). V was clipped by 6 bases and J by 0 bases, with 11 bases between them. This CDR3 region has 14 residues. The CDR3 is CASRVLRMNTEAFF. The CDR3 nucleotides are TGTGCCAGTAGAGTTTTGCGGATGAACACTGAAGCTTTCTTT.

The chain employs TRBV5-1 and TRBJ2-1; 7 nucleotides match TRBD2. This CDR3 comprises 16 residues. J was trimmed by 3 bases and V by 8 bases; bases with no gene match: 14. Germline V CDR1 and CDR2: SGHRS, YFSETQ. The CDR3 coding sequence is TGCGCCAGTACGGTTGGGCGGGAGAAACTCTACAATGAGCAGTTCTTC. This encodes CASTVGREKLYNEQFF.

J is TRBJ1-6 and V is TRBV7-3; D is uncertain. The CDR3 spans 13 residues. Trimming took 2 bases from V and 10 from J, leaving 9 bases between them. CDR1 and CDR2 from the germline V gene are SGHTA and FQGTGA. CDR3 loop: CASSLSPQSPLHF. The CDR3 DNA sequence: TGTGCCAGCAGCTTATCACCTCAGTCACCCCTCCACTTT.

The rearrangement uses TRBV19 and TRBJ1-3, with D unclear. CDR3 size: 15 residues. Trimming removed 5 bases from V and 0 bases from J, with 11 bases in between. Germline CDR1 LNHDA, CDR2 SQIVND (reference sequence). This CDR3 reads CASSQKKSSGNTIYF. The DNA of the CDR3 is TGTGCCAGTAGTCAAAAAAAGAGCTCTGGAAACACCATATATTTT.

The chain couples TRBV27 to TRBJ1-6; no firm D call. Germline CDR1 and CDR2: MNHEY and SMNVEV (reference sequence). Trimming pared 1 base from V and 5 bases from J, leaving 6 bases between. The CDR3 has 14 amino acids. The chain's CDR3 is CASSLYRDNSPLHF. CDR3 nucleotides: TGTGCCAGCAGTTTATACAGAGATAATTCACCCCTCCACTTT.

The V and J genes are TRBV6-5 and TRBJ2-7; 9 bases align to TRBD1. Losses at the gene ends were 2 bases for V and 3 bases for J; bases not matched to a gene: 5. The CDR3 is 15 residues long. Germline V gives CDR1 MNHEY, CDR2 SVGAGI. CDR3 region: CASSYRVGQGYEQYF. CDR3 coding DNA: TGTGCCAGCAGTTACCGGGTGGGACAGGGCTACGAGCAGTACTTC.

The rearrangement links TRBV5-1 to TRBJ1-4; 7 bases fit TRBD1. Trimming removed 4 bases from V and 5 bases from J; junction bases left unmatched: 8. CDR3 length: 15 amino acids. Germline CDR1 and CDR2: SGHRS and YFSETQ. The CDR3 bases are TGCGCCAGCAGCAATACAGGGGAGGTGAATGAAAAACTGTTTTTT. Protein sequence: CASSNTGEVNEKLFF.